This T cell receptor (beta chain) was observed in a study of STAT3 mutations in large granular lymphocyte leukemia (dated by TCRdb to about 2019). At the level of the whole study: In roughly half of the longitudinally sequenced T-LGLL patients, canonical activating STAT3 mutations were detected. One or more immunosuppressive therapy regimens were given to more than half of T-LGLL patients, and hematologic response was seen in around 40% of the treated patients. Patients with T-cell large granular lymphocyte leukemia underwent serial deep sequencing of TCRbeta CDR3 and STAT3 to reconstruct clonal hierarchy and dynamics. From an initial cohort of 200 to 250 LGL patients, roughly 19 representative T-LGLL cases were chosen for longitudinal sequencing of TCRbeta and STAT3. As controls, the study also included longitudinal sequencing of two patients with natural killer LGL leukemia. On average, sequencing was done at more than 3 time points per patient, with the number of samplings ranging from 2 to 8.

V loses 3 bases, J loses 4 bases, and the germline ends lie 12 bases apart. The germline V gene yields KGHSH for CDR1 and LQKENI for CDR2. The CDR3 runs 14 residues from the cysteine to the phenylalanine. The DNA shown is the 42-base CDR3, in frame from base 1. TCRbeta libraries were sequenced on an Illumina MiSeq, and an average of about 41,000 productive templates per sample was obtained. The immunoSEQ assay, which uses multiplex PCR amplification, was used to generate TCRbeta CDR3 libraries. On the study's bioinformatics: Repertoire diversity was calculated as previously defined, and values close to 0 indicated extremely monoclonal samples. Not all clones reach the TCRdb copy of this immuneACCESS table, which keeps in-frame sequences only. Checked studies attribute under half of the gap to unresolved V genes and leave the rest unexplained. V, J and clone size are taken as reported in that table, and D and trimming were inferred from the DNA itself. The sample has about 15,000 clones on record, 80% to 95% of them singletons. Approximately 10% of the sample is in the top ten clones.

The same DNA, extracted from blood mononuclear cells, served for both TCR sequencing and STAT3 sequencing. Of note for this clone: No cognate antigen has been identified for it. Base qualities are not at hand, and no much larger clone is one base apart.

Points the paper makes about the study in general: Since codominant clonotypes persisted in some patients, a small but highly pathogenic clone may have gone undetected. The burden of the dominant TCR clone was higher than the STAT3 mutant burden in several patients, which suggests that the STAT3 mutation arose secondarily inside a clone that had already expanded. In 6 of 18 patients, TCR clonotype switching occurred after therapy, and every newly emerging clone was STAT3 wild type. At least one immunodominant TCRbeta clonotype was present in every T-LGLL patient, and multiple immunodominant subclonotypes appeared in about half of the T-LGLL patients. Because no samples were available when a clone first appeared, clonal expansion had to be inferred from samplings taken at other points. Variable intervals between samplings and differing treatment regimens complicated linking therapy response to changes in TCR clonal burden.

Recombination joined TRBV18 with TRBJ1-2, and possibly TRBD1, on 5 matching bases. This receptor was obtained from a woman between 50 and 59 years old with T-cell large granular lymphocyte leukemia. Some clones in this sample may be carry-over from other donors' samples. The age is the age at diagnosis. The sequencing sample was made of peripheral blood mononuclear cells. The nucleotide sequence is given as TGTGCCAGCTCACCTGGACAAAGGATCTATGGCTACACCTTC. This is translated as CASSPGQRIYGYTF.